This T cell receptor beta chain was profiled in a study of early T cells in non-severe SARS-CoV-2 infection. For the study at large: Chains from this unsorted whole-blood bulk RNA could not be paired.

In its sample, this clonotype was seen many times. The germline V and J ends were trimmed by 5 bases and 1 base, with 10 bases remaining between them. Looked up from germline, CDR1 is SQVTM and CDR2 is ANQGSEA. CDR3 length: 13 amino acids. As part of library construction, unique molecular identifiers were attached to individual cDNA molecules. TCRdb independently ran MiXCR on the 5' RACE reads; one entry per CDR3 protein. This table holds roughly 56,000 distinct CDR3 sequences, about 10% found once. The receptor's source is an adult who was a healthcare worker with PCR-confirmed SARS-CoV-2 infection or an uninfected control (not recorded which). The chain recombines TRBV29-1 with TRBJ2-3; no reliable D call. Sample: whole blood. The CDR3 DNA reads TGCAGCGTTCTTGACGCCGGCACAGATACGCAGTATTTT. It encodes CSVLDAGTDTQYF.